The next 8 T cell receptor beta chains were all read from a single sample in a study of shared clonotypes between healthy human individuals. Repertoires were generated with immunoSEQ multiplex PCR, while TCRdb's copy carries only in-frame clones and drops some. The repertoire holds about 1.9 million clones, with 90% to 95% as singletons. Naivety among CD8 cells was defined by CD45RO negativity and positive CCR7 selection, thereby excluding terminally differentiated effector memory CD45RA+ cells. The sample taken for sequencing was naive CD8+ T cells from PBMCs. Receptors originate from a man younger than 30 in good health. Some clones in this sample may be carry-over from other donors' samples.

The chain has TRBV7-1 and TRBJ2-7; the D gene is possibly TRBD1 (5 bases). TRBV7-1 qualifies as an ORF whose function is uncertain. V lost 4 bases and J 5 bases, leaving 9 bases between the germline ends. The CDR3 sequence is 12 residues long. CDR3 coding DNA: TGTGCCAGCAGCTTTTGGGGCCACGAGCAGTACTTC. Translation gives CASSFWGHEQYF.

This clone has more than one count but fewer than ten. V usage is TRBV4-1 and J usage is TRBJ1-1, with D tentatively TRBD1 (6 bases). Germline V gene lookup returns CDR1 MGHRA and CDR2 YSYEKL. Trimming shortened V by 4 bases and J by 5 bases, and 11 bases separated the two germline ends. CDR3 length: 13 amino acids. The CDR3 sequence: CASSLTGRTEAFF. Written as DNA, the CDR3 is TGCGCCAGCAGCCTGACAGGTCGTACTGAAGCTTTCTTT.

The rearrangement uses TRBV7-2 and TRBJ2-7; TRBD2 is a possible D gene (5 bases). The CDR3 totals 14 residues. Germline lookup yields CDR1 SGHTA and CDR2 FQGNSA. Trimming took off 4 bases at V and 2 bases at J, with 12 bases between the two ends. CDR3: CASSSPGNPYEQYF. The CDR3 bases are TGTGCCAGCAGCTCACCGGGAAATCCCTACGAGCAGTACTTC.

Comments on this clone: This sample also contains other DNA sequences that code for the same CDR3. CDR3 amino acids: CASSLRAGELFF. The CDR3 nucleotides are TGTGCCAGCAGCCTGCGTGCCGGGGAGCTGTTTTTT. The chain couples TRBV27 to TRBJ2-2, with D unresolved. The CDR3 consists of 12 residues. Germline CDR1 and CDR2: MNHEY and SMNVEV (reference sequence). V was shortened by 6 bases and J by 6 bases, with 8 bases between the two germline ends.

The chain links TRBV27 to TRBJ2-7; D is perhaps TRBD1 (5 bases). This CDR3 region has 14 residues. The V gene lost 5 bases and the J gene lost 6 bases, with 17 bases spanning the gap. Germline V gene data show CDR1 as MNHEY and CDR2 as SMNVEV (reference sequence). The CDR3: CASSTGPIGTEQYF. The DNA for the CDR3 is TGTGCCAGCAGTACAGGTCCCATAGGTACCGAGCAGTACTTC.

Turning to this clone: Other DNA sequences in this sample translate to the same CDR3. The rearrangement joins TRBV30 to TRBJ2-7; 10 bases line up with TRBD2. J lost 6 bases, V lost 0 bases, and 2 bases had no gene match. The germline V gene has CDR1 GTSNPN and CDR2 SVGIG (reference sequence). CDR3 length: 13 amino acids. CDR3 in DNA: TGTGCCTGGAGTGTACTAGCGGGGAGCGAGCAGTACTTC. This codes for CAWSVLAGSEQYF.

Only one count was recorded for this clone. The chain combines TRBV2 with TRBJ2-7, with a possible D match to TRBD2 (5 bases). The V end was cut by 6 bases, the J end by 5 bases, with 17 bases between. Germline lookup yields CDR1 SNHLY and CDR2 FYNNEI. There are 14 residues in the CDR3. The CDR3 spells CASSAILTSNEQYF. The CDR3 bases are TGTGCCAGCAGCGCTATCTTAACTAGTAACGAGCAGTACTTC. Combining the CDR3 with reference TRBV2 and TRBJ2-7 gives the whole variable domain EPEVTQTPSHQVTQMGQEVILRCVPISNHLYFYWYRQILGQKVEFLVSFYNNEISEKSEIFDDQFSVERPDGSNFTLKIRSTKLEDSAMYFCASSAILTSNEQYFGPGTRLTVT.

This sequence joins TRBV4-1 and TRBJ1-4, with a tentative D call TRBD1 (6 bases). The germline V gene has CDR1 MGHRA and CDR2 YSYEKL. The CDR3 is 16 amino acids. Between the trimmed V and J ends, which lost 9 bases and 4 bases, there was a span of 21 bases. CDR3 sequence (DNA): TGCGCCAGTAAATCCGCCAGGGGTGAGGGTAATGAAAAACTGTTTTTT. This codes for CASKSARGEGNEKLFF.